Listed here are 2 T cell receptor beta chains from one sample, sequenced in a study of OX40 agonist ivuxolimab in advanced cancers. The method was immunoSEQ multiplex PCR; TCRdb's version includes in-frame clones alone and lacks a portion of them. This sample has some 30,000 clones, with around nine tenths found just once. This specimen consisted of CD4+ or CD8+ T cells sorted from blood, obtained in a trial of the OX40 agonist ivuxolimab. The receptor set was obtained from an adult with an advanced solid tumor such as melanoma, head and neck, liver or kidney cancer.

This chain connects TRBV4-3 to TRBJ2-2; D gene unclear. Trimming pared 1 base from V and 3 bases from J, leaving 12 bases between. The V gene's germline CDR1 is LGHNA and CDR2 YSLEER. The CDR3 is 16 amino acids. The CDR3: CASSQVERAYTGELFF. CDR3 in DNA: TGCGCCAGCAGCCAAGTGGAAAGGGCGTACACCGGGGAGCTGTTTTTT.

About this clone: This sample includes further DNA sequences coding for the same CDR3. This chain joins TRBV7-3 and TRBJ2-7; 11 nucleotides agree with TRBD2. V gave up 2 bases and J gave up 2 bases; unmatched junction bases: 8. The CDR3 loop spans 17 amino acids. Germline V CDR1 and CDR2: SGHTA, FQGTGA. CDR3 sequence reads: CASSLLLAGGQPYEQYV. The DNA of the CDR3 is TGTGCCAGCAGCTTACTGCTAGCGGGGGGTCAACCCTACGAGCAGTACGTC.